This T cell receptor beta chain was sequenced in a study of shared clonotypes between healthy human individuals. The study, taken as a whole, reports: Large depth notwithstanding, sorted-subset sequencing proved incomplete by rarefaction.

Using immunoSEQ multiplex PCR, the repertoire was profiled, and TCRdb retains in-frame clones only, with some absent. The top ten hold 0.3% to 0.45% of the sample, which has approximately 2,000,000 clones, about 90% seen once. V dropped 2 bases and J dropped 4 bases, with 11 bases sitting between them. CDR3 size: 14 residues. CDR1 and CDR2 (germline): SGHRS, YFSETQ. About this clone: The antigen remains unidentified.

Sequences were obtained from naive CD4+ T cells from PBMCs. Stated subset: CD45RA+ positively selected. V usage is TRBV5-1 and J usage is TRBJ2-3, with D possibly being TRBD2 (6 bases). The clonotype comes from a man between 18 and 35 years old in good health. Some clones in this sample may be carry-over from other donors' samples. The CDR3 protein is CASSFPGVADTQYF. The CDR3 DNA follows: TGCGCCAGCAGCTTTCCGGGGGTTGCAGATACGCAGTATTTT.